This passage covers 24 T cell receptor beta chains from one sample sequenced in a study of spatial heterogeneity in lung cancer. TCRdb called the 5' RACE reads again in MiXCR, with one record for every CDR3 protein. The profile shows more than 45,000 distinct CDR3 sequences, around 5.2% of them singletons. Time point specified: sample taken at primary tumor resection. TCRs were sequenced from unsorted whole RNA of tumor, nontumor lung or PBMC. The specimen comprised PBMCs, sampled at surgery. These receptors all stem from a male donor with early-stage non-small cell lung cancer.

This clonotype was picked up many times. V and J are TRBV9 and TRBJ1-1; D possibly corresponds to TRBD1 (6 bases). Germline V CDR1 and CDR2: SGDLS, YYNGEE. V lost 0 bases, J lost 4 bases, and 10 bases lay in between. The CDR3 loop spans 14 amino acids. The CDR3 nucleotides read TGTGCCAGCAGCGTAGTGGGGGCGGCCACTGAAGCTTTCTTT. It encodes CASSVVGAATEAFF.

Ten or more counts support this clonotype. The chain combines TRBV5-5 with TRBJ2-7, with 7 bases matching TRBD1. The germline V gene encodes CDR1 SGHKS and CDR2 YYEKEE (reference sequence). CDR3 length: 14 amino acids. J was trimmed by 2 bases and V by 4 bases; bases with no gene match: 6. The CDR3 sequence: CASSRDREPYEQYF. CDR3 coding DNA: TGTGCCAGCAGCAGAGACAGGGAACCCTACGAGCAGTACTTC.

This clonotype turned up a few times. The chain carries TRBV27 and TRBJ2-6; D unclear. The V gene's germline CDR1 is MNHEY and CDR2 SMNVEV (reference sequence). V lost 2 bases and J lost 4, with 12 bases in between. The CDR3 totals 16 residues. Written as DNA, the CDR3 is TGTGCCAGCAGTTTAATGGTGCCGTCCGGGGCCAACGTCCTGACTTTC. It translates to CASSLMVPSGANVLTF.

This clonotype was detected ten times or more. CDR3: CASSIRWESTDTQYF. The CDR3 region has the DNA TGTGCCAGTAGTATTCGGTGGGAGAGCACAGATACGCAGTATTTT. V and J are TRBV19 and TRBJ2-3, with TRBD2 as a possible D gene (5 bases). This CDR3 has 15 residues. The germline gives CDR1 LNHDA, CDR2 SQIVND (reference sequence). Trimming cost V 3 bases and J 0 bases, with 10 bases left between them. Based on the CDR3 plus reference TRBV19 and TRBJ2-3, the full variable domain is DGGITQSPKYLFRKEGQNVTLSCEQNLNHDAMYWYRQDPGQGLRLIYYSQIVNDFQKGDIAEGYSVSREKKESFPLTVTSAQKNPTAFYLCASSIRWESTDTQYFGPGTRLTVL.

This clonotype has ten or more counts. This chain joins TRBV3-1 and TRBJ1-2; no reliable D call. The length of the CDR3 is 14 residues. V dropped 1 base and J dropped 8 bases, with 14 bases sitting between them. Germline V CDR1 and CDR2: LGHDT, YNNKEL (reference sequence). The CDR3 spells CASSQAIGMGGYTF. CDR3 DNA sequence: TGTGCCAGCAGCCAAGCAATAGGGATGGGCGGCTACACCTTC. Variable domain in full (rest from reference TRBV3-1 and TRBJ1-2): DTAVSQTPKYLVTQMGNDKSIKCEQNLGHDTMYWYKQDSKKFLKIMFSYNNKELIINETVPNRFSPKSPDKAHLNLHINSLELGDSAVYFCASSQAIGMGGYTFGSGTRLTVV.

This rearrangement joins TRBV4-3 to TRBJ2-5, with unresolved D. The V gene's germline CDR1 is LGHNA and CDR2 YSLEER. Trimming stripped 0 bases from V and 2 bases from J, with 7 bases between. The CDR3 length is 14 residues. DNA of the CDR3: TGCGCCAGCAGCCAAGATCTTGGGCAAGAGACCCAGTACTTC. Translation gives CASSQDLGQETQYF.

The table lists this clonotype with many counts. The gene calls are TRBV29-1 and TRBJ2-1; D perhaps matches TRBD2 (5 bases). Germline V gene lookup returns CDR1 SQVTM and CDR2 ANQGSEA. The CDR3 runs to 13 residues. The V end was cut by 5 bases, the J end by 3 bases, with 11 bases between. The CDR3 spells CSVRGLYYNEQFF. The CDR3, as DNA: TGCAGCGTTCGAGGACTCTACTACAATGAGCAGTTCTTC.

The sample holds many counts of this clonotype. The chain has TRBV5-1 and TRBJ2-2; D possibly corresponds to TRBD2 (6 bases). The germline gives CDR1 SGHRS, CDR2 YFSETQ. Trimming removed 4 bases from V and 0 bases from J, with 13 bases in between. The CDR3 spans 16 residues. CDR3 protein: CASSPGTLTNTGELFF. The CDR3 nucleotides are TGCGCCAGCAGCCCGGGGACTCTTACGAACACCGGGGAGCTGTTTTTT.

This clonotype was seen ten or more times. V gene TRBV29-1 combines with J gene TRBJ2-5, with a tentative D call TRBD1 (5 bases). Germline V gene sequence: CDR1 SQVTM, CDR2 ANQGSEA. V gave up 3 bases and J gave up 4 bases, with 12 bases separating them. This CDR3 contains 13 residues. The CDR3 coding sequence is TGCAGCGTTGAGGGGCAGAGAGGAGAGACCCAGTACTTC. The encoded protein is CSVEGQRGETQYF.

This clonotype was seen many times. The CDR3 here is CASSQDRGGTDTQYF. The CDR3 region has the DNA TGTGCCAGCAGCCAAGATCGGGGAGGCACAGATACGCAGTATTTT. The chain combines TRBV4-2 with TRBJ2-3, with D perhaps TRBD2 (5 bases). CDR3 length equals 15 residues. Germline loops: CDR1 LGHNA, CDR2 YNFKEQ. V shed 0 bases and J shed 1 base, with 8 bases lying between them.

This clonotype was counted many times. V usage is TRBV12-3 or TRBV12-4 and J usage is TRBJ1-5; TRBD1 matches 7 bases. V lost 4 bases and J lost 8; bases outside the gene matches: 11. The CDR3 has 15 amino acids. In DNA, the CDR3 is TGTGCCAGCAGTTCAGGGGGGACCCCTTTTGAGCCCCAGCATTTT. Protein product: CASSSGGTPFEPQHF.

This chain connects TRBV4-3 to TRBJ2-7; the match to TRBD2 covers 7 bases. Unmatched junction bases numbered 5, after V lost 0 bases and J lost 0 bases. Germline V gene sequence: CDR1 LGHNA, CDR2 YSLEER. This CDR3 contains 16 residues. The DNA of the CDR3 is TGCGCCAGCAGCCAAGAGGCGGGGGTCACCTCCTACGAGCAGTACTTC. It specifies CASSQEAGVTSYEQYF.

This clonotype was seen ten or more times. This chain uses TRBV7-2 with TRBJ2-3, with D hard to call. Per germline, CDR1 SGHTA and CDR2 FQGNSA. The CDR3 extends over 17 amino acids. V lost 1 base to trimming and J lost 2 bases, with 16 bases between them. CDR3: CASSLEGAGLPTDTQYF. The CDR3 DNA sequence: TGTGCCAGCAGCTTAGAAGGAGCCGGGCTCCCCACAGATACGCAGTATTTT.

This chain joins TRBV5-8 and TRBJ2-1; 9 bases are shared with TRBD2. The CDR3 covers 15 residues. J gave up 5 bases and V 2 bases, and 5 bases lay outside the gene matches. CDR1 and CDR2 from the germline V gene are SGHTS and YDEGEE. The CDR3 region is CASSFRGLADNEQFF. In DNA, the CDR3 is TGTGCCAGCAGCTTTAGGGGACTAGCTGACAATGAGCAGTTCTTC.

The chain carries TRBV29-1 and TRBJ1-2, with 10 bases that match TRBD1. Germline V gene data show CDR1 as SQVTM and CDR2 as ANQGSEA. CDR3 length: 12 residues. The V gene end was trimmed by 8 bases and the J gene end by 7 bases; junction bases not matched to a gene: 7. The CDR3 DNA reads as TGCAGCATCGACAGGGGGCAAAGTGGCTACACCTTC. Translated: CSIDRGQSGYTF.

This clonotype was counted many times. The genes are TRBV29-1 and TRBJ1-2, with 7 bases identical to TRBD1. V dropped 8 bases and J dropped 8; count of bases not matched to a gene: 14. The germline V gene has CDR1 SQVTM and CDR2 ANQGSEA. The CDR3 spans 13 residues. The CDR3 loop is CSSRDSLMEGYTF. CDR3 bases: TGCAGCTCCCGGGACAGCCTCATGGAGGGCTACACCTTC. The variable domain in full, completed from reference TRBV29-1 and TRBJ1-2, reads SAVISQKPSRDICQRGTSLTIQCQVDSQVTMMFWYRQQPGQSLTLIATANQGSEATYESGFVIDKFPISRPNLTFSTLTVSNMSPEDSSIYLCSSRDSLMEGYTFGSGTRLTVV.

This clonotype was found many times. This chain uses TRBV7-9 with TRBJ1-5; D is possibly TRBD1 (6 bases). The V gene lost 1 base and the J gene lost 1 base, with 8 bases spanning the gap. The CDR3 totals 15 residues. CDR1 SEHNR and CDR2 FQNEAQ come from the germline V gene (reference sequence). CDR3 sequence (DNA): TGTGCCAGCAGCTTAGGGGGGGCCAGCAATCAGCCCCAGCATTTT. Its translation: CASSLGGASNQPQHF. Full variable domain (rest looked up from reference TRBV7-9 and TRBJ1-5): DTGVSQNPRHKITKRGQNVTFRCDPISEHNRLYWYRQTLGQGPEFLTYFQNEAQLEKSRLLSDRFSAERPKGSFSTLEIQRTEQGDSAMYLCASSLGGASNQPQHFGDGTRLSIL.

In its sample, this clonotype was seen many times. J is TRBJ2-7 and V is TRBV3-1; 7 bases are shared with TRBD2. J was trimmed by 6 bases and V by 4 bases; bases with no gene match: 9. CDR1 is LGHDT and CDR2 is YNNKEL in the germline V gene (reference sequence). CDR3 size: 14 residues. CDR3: CASSPGWEGSEQYF. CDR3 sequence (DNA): TGTGCCAGCAGCCCCGGCTGGGAGGGGAGCGAGCAGTACTTC.

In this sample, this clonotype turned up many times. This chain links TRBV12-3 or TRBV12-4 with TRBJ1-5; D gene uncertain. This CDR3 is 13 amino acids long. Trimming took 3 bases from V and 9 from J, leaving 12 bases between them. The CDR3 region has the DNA TGTGCCAGCAGTTTGGCCTGGAGTGGGCCCCAGCATTTT. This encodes CASSLAWSGPQHF.

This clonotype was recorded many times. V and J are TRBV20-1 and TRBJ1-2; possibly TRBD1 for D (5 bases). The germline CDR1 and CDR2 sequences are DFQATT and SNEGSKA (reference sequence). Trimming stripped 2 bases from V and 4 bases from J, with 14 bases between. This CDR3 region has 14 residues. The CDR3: CSARPRTGSYGYTF. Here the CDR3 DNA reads TGCAGTGCTAGACCACGTACAGGCTCCTATGGCTACACCTTC.

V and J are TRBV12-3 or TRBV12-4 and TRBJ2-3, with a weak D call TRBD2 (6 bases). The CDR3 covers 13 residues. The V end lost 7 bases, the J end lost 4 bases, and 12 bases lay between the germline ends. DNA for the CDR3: TGTGCCAGCACCTCCTCGGGGGCAGATACGCAGTATTTT. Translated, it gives CASTSSGADTQYF.

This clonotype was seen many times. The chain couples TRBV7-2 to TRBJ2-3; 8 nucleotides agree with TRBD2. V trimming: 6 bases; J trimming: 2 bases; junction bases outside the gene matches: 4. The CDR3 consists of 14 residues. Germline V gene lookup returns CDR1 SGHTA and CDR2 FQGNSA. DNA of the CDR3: TGTGCCAGCAGACGACTAGCGACCACAGATACGCAGTATTTT. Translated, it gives CASRRLATTDTQYF.

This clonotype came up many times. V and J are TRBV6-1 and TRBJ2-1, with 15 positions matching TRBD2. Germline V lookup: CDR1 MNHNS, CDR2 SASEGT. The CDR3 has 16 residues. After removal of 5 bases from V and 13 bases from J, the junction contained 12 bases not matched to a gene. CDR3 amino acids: CASSPGLAGGYTSQFF. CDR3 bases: TGTGCCAGCAGTCCCGGACTAGCGGGAGGGTATACCTCCCAGTTCTTC.

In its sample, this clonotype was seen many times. CDR3 residues: CASSHPDRGGEQFF. The CDR3 nucleotides are TGCGCCAGCAGCCACCCCGACAGGGGGGGTGAGCAGTTCTTC. This chain links TRBV4-1 with TRBJ2-1, with TRBD1 matching over 9 bases. The ends lost 3 bases at V and 9 bases at J; junction bases unmatched: 6. The CDR3 totals 14 residues. The germline CDR1 and CDR2 sequences are MGHRA and YSYEKL.